This is a list of T cell receptor beta chains from one sample in a study of vaccination and CD4 T cells after COVID-19. These receptors' targets are unknown. One entry per CDR3 protein results from TCRdb running MiXCR on the PCR reads. The sample contains about 15,000 distinct CDR3 sequences, roughly 72% of which appear only once. The source material was CD4+ T cells from blood, cultured in vitro. The origin of the receptors is a human donor who had recovered from COVID-19. Each CDR3 is given with its conserved first and last residue. Fields, in order: V gene, CDR3 protein.

v_call: TRBV7-8
cdr3_aa: CASSSGQPRAYEQYF

v_call: TRBV10-3
cdr3_aa: CATSPATVGEKLFF

v_call: TRBV5-6
cdr3_aa: CASSFRTGKATEAFF

v_call: TRBV7-3
cdr3_aa: CASSLNRAYEQYF

v_call: TRBV12-3/TRBV12-4
cdr3_aa: CASIRGSATHQPQHF

v_call: TRBV7-9
cdr3_aa: CASSLWVGQVNSPLHF

v_call: TRBV21-1
cdr3_aa: CAGMTANTEAFF

v_call: TRBV20-1
cdr3_aa: CSARLASDTQYF

v_call: TRBV4-3
cdr3_aa: CASSPLGSGIFGEQFF

v_call: TRBV6-4
cdr3_aa: CASSAKGNLGQPQHF

v_call: TRBV11-3
cdr3_aa: CASSLDGREKTQYF

v_call: TRBV27
cdr3_aa: CASSLSTVLHSSYEQYF

v_call: TRBV7-8
cdr3_aa: CASRSLGQGDSYEQYF